Shown below are 29 T cell receptor beta chains from a single sample sequenced in a study of blood T cell repertoires in COVID-19. The method was immunoSEQ multiplex PCR; TCRdb's version includes in-frame clones alone and lacks a portion of them. The profile shows about 180,000 clones, about 83% of them singletons. The sequenced material came from peripheral blood. The source of these receptors is a person aged 65-85 years with COVID-19, enrolled during active disease.

This clone was seen a handful of times. Within the sample, other DNA sequences also encode this same CDR3. The genes are TRBV28 and TRBJ1-5; TRBD1 might be the D (6 bases). Per the germline V gene, CDR1 is MDHEN and CDR2 is SYDVKM. Trimming stripped 9 bases from V and 2 bases from J, with 17 bases between. CDR3 length: 15 amino acids. The CDR3 sequence is CASLRGGAGNQPQHF. In nucleotides, the CDR3 is TGTGCCAGTCTAAGGGGGGGCGCGGGCAATCAGCCCCAGCATTTT.

V gene TRBV6-2 or TRBV6-3 combines with J gene TRBJ1-4; D call uncertain. This CDR3 has 13 residues. The V gene lost 6 bases and the J gene lost 8 bases, with 13 bases spanning the gap. From germline, CDR1 is MNHEY and CDR2 SVGEGT. The CDR3 DNA reads TGTGCCAGCAGCCACCGAGTAAACGAAAAACTGTTTTTT. Protein product: CASSHRVNEKLFF.

The chain has TRBV6-1 and TRBJ1-2, with unresolved D. The V gene's germline CDR1 is MNHNS and CDR2 SASEGT. Between the trimmed V and J ends, which lost 2 bases and 4 bases, there was a span of 5 bases. The CDR3 runs 12 residues. CDR3 in amino acids: CASSERSYGYTF. The CDR3 nucleotides are TGTGCCAGCAGTGAACGGTCCTATGGCTACACCTTC.

The CDR3 sequence: CASSLSRGLSYNEQFF. The CDR3, as DNA: TGTGCCAGCAGCTTGTCCAGGGGGCTTTCCTACAATGAGCAGTTCTTC. The gene calls are TRBV11-2 and TRBJ2-1, with 8 bases fitting TRBD1. Germline V gene sequence: CDR1 SGHAT, CDR2 FQNNGV. The CDR3 is made up of 16 amino acids. V trimming: 3 bases; J trimming: 1 base; junction bases outside the gene matches: 5.

V is TRBV5-8 and J is TRBJ1-5; 9 bases agree with TRBD1. The J segment lost 0 bases and the V segment lost 3 bases, leaving 4 bases of the junction unmatched. CDR1 and CDR2 from the germline V gene are SGHTS and YDEGEE. CDR3 length: 16 amino acids. CDR3 coding DNA: TGTGCCAGCAGCTGGGGACAGGGCCCTAGCAATCAGCCCCAGCATTTT. Translated: CASSWGQGPSNQPQHF. Drawing the rest from reference TRBV5-8 and TRBJ1-5, the complete variable domain is EAGVTQSPTHLIKTRGQQATLRCSPISGHTSVYWYQQALGLGLQFLLWYDEGEERNRGNFPPRFSGRQFPNYSSELNVNALELEDSALYLCASSWGQGPSNQPQHFGDGTRLSIL.

This rearrangement joins TRBV4-1 to TRBJ1-6; D is undetermined. Trimming took 0 bases from V and 9 from J, leaving 21 bases between them. CDR1 and CDR2 (germline): MGHRA, YSYEKL. The CDR3 runs to 18 residues. In DNA form, the CDR3 reads TGCGCCAGCAGCCAAGATCCCGGGGAACCCTCATTGGCTTCACCCCTCCACTTT. Amino acid sequence: CASSQDPGEPSLASPLHF.

This clone has a handful of counts. The V call is TRBV6-5, the J call TRBJ1-5, with D perhaps TRBD1 (5 bases). V was shortened by 10 bases and J by 6 bases, with 22 bases between the two germline ends. This CDR3 comprises 15 residues. Germline V CDR1 and CDR2: MNHEY, SVGAGI. CDR3 bases: TGTGCCACCAACCCAGGGAGGGGCGGGGGTCAGCCCCAGCATTTT. Its protein product is CATNPGRGGGQPQHF.

Concerning this clone itself: The sample contains more than one DNA sequence encoding this CDR3. The CDR3, as DNA: TGTGCCAGCTCACTCGACAGGGTCTATGGCTACACCTTC. As protein: CASSLDRVYGYTF. This sequence joins TRBV12-3 or TRBV12-4 and TRBJ1-2; TRBD1 matches 7 bases. The CDR3 contains 13 residues. The trim removed 8 bases at V and 4 bases at J, leaving 7 bases unmatched.

V is TRBV28 and J is TRBJ1-2, with D maybe TRBD1 (6 bases). The CDR3 length is 14 residues. Trimming took 6 bases from V and 7 from J, leaving 18 bases between them. CDR1 and CDR2 from the germline V gene are MDHEN and SYDVKM. This chain's CDR3 is CASRTQGLKRGYTF. The CDR3 DNA follows: TGTGCCAGCAGGACTCAGGGGCTAAAGCGTGGCTACACCTTC.

The chain links TRBV19 to TRBJ1-5; D is uncertain. CDR3 size: 12 residues. With 5 bases removed from V and 4 bases from J, the gap between germline ends came to 6 bases. Germline V gene lookup returns CDR1 LNHDA and CDR2 SQIVND (reference sequence). The CDR3 nucleotides read TGTGCCAGTAGTGTTCTTAATCAGCCCCAGCATTTT. Protein sequence: CASSVLNQPQHF.

This rearrangement joins TRBV7-8 to TRBJ1-5; D is uncertain. Trimming left V 1 base short and J 1 base short, with 11 bases between. Germline CDR1 and CDR2: SGHVS and FQNEAQ. The CDR3 consists of 16 residues. CDR3 sequence reads: CASSLVGMKSNQPQHF. CDR3 nucleotide sequence: TGTGCCAGCAGCTTAGTCGGGATGAAAAGCAATCAGCCCCAGCATTTT.

CDR3 bases: TGTGCCAGCAGTGAAGCCCGGTACGAGCAGTACTTC. Translating it yields CASSEARYEQYF. V and J are TRBV2 and TRBJ2-7; D gene uncertain. Looked up from germline, CDR1 is SNHLY and CDR2 is FYNNEI. V lost 0 bases and J 4 bases, leaving 4 bases between the germline ends. CDR3 length: 12 amino acids.

The V gene is TRBV6-5, the J gene TRBJ1-6, with TRBD1 as a possible D gene (5 bases). Germline V gene sequence: CDR1 MNHEY, CDR2 SVGAGI. Deletions cut 2 bases from V and 9 bases from J, with 17 bases between. The CDR3 is 16 residues long. In DNA form, the CDR3 reads TGTGCCAGCAGTTACGTACAGGCCCCTTCCCTTTCACCCCTCCACTTT. Translated, it gives CASSYVQAPSLSPLHF.

V and J are TRBV28 and TRBJ1-4; D possibly corresponds to TRBD1 (6 bases). V was clipped by 5 bases and J by 5 bases, with 15 bases between them. The CDR3 is made up of 15 amino acids. Germline-derived CDR1 and CDR2 are MDHEN and SYDVKM. CDR3 in DNA: TGTGCCAGCAGTCCCACCTGGGGGCGCAATGAAAAACTGTTTTTT. Protein: CASSPTWGRNEKLFF.

The chain recombines TRBV21-1 with TRBJ2-3; TRBD2 reflects the table's D call only, with no check against the DNA. TRBV21-1 is a pseudogene locus. This CDR3 has 18 amino acids. DNA for the CDR3: TGTGCCAGCAGCAAAACCCTTCGGACTCGGTGGGGCACAGATACGCAGTATTTT. It codes for CASSKTLRTRWGTDTQYF.

V and J are TRBV19 and TRBJ1-6; tentative D call: TRBD1 (6 bases). V gave up 4 bases and J gave up 8 bases, with 15 bases separating them. The CDR3 length is 15 residues. Germline loops: CDR1 LNHDA, CDR2 SQIVND (reference sequence). This CDR3 reads CASSNQGSGDSPLHF. CDR3 sequence (DNA): TGTGCCAGTAGTAATCAGGGGTCTGGTGATTCACCCCTCCACTTT.

The gene calls are TRBV29-1 and TRBJ1-2; no firm D call. This CDR3 spans 11 amino acids. Germline CDR1 is SQVTM and CDR2 is ANQGSEA. The germline V and J ends were trimmed by 4 bases and 6 bases, with 9 bases remaining between them. The CDR3 nucleotides read TGCAGCGTTGGAGCGGTGGATGGCTACACCTTC. This gives the protein CSVGAVDGYTF.

This chain uses TRBV19 with TRBJ1-4; 8 bases align to TRBD1. Germline CDR1 and CDR2: LNHDA and SQIVND (reference sequence). The CDR3 is 13 amino acids. After removal of 6 bases from V and 10 bases from J, the junction contained 7 bases not matched to a gene. CDR3 sequence (DNA): TGTGCCAGTAGCGTGGACAGGGATAGAAAACTGTTTTTT. It is translated as CASSVDRDRKLFF.

The chain combines TRBV7-2 with TRBJ2-7; D remains ambiguous. Germline CDR1 reads SGHTA; CDR2 reads FQGNSA. The CDR3 covers 13 residues. V was shortened by 5 bases and J by 2 bases, with 10 bases between the two germline ends. In nucleotides, the CDR3 is TGTGCCAGCAGCCAACTTGCGGCCTACGAGCAGTACTTC. This encodes CASSQLAAYEQYF.

The chain combines TRBV7-2 with TRBJ1-2; a possible D gene is TRBD1 (6 bases). CDR1 and CDR2 (germline): SGHTA, FQGNSA. This CDR3 is built from 14 residues. With 5 bases removed from V and 3 bases from J, the gap between germline ends came to 13 bases. In DNA form, the CDR3 reads TGTGCCAGCAGCACTTCGACAGGAGACTATGGCTACACCTTC. This sequence encodes CASSTSTGDYGYTF. The complete variable domain, with remaining parts taken from reference TRBV7-2 and TRBJ1-2, reads GAGVSQSPSNKVTEKGKDVELRCDPISGHTALYWYRQSLGQGLEFLIYFQGNSAPDKSGLPSDRFSAERTGGSVSTLTIQRTQQEDSAVYLCASSTSTGDYGYTFGSGTRLTVV.

The chain employs TRBV19 and TRBJ2-3; D perhaps matches TRBD2 (6 bases). The CDR3 loop spans 17 amino acids. V was pared by 6 bases and J by 6 bases, with 25 bases between. In germline, CDR1 is LNHDA, CDR2 SQIVND (reference sequence). The CDR3 region is CASSTPRLDPRRDTQYF. The CDR3 DNA reads as TGTGCCAGTAGCACCCCGCGACTAGACCCGAGACGGGATACGCAGTATTTT.

This rearrangement joins TRBV28 to TRBJ2-7; 9 bases are shared with TRBD1. Germline CDR1 MDHEN, CDR2 SYDVKM. This CDR3 has 14 residues. With 5 bases clipped from V and 5 bases from J, the junction kept 7 bases outside the gene matches. CDR3 nucleotide sequence: TGTGCCAGCAGTACCTACAGGGGGCGGCACGAGCAGTACTTC. This sequence encodes CASSTYRGRHEQYF.

The chain carries TRBV9 and TRBJ1-5; tentatively, D is TRBD1 (5 bases). The CDR3 is 14 residues long. In germline, CDR1 is SGDLS, CDR2 YYNGEE. With 4 bases removed from V and 6 bases from J, the gap between germline ends came to 14 bases. CDR3 loop: CASSPSGGTQPQHF. CDR3 in DNA: TGTGCCAGCAGCCCTTCGGGGGGGACTCAGCCCCAGCATTTT.

This chain joins TRBV3-1 (or the pseudogene TRBV3-2) and TRBJ2-3; a possible D gene is TRBD2 (6 bases). This CDR3 comprises 12 residues. Germline V gene lookup returns CDR1 LGHDT and CDR2 YNNKEL (reference sequence). The germline V and J ends were trimmed by 1 base and 10 bases, with 9 bases remaining between them. For the CDR3, the DNA is TGTGCCAGCAGCCAAGGGCGGGGTTCGCAGTATTTT. This gives the protein CASSQGRGSQYF.

J is TRBJ2-3 and V is TRBV24-1, with D tentatively TRBD2 (6 bases). There are 14 residues in the CDR3. Germline CDR1 is KGHDR and CDR2 is SFDVKD. V was pared by 3 bases and J by 10 bases, with 16 bases between. The CDR3 DNA reads TGTGCCACCAGTGATAGAGGCGGGATCCCCCCGCAGTATTTT. Encoded protein: CATSDRGGIPPQYF.

This chain links TRBV3-1 (or the pseudogene TRBV3-2) with TRBJ1-1; TRBD1 matches 8 bases. The germline CDR1 and CDR2 sequences are LGHDT and YNNKEL (reference sequence). This CDR3 spans 14 amino acids. Trimming cost V 2 bases and J 2 bases; bases outside gene matches: 1. CDR3 in amino acids: CASSQQGANTEAFF. The CDR3 region has the DNA TGTGCCAGCAGCCAACAGGGGGCCAACACTGAAGCTTTCTTT.

This clone was seen only a few times. The CDR3 sequence: CASSSNGGMREQYF. CDR3 DNA sequence: TGCGCCAGCAGCTCCAACGGGGGGATGAGGGAGCAGTACTTC. The genes are TRBV5-1 and TRBJ2-7; TRBD2 matches at 7 bases. With V trimmed by 3 bases and J by 7 bases, 10 bases remained unmatched. This CDR3 has 14 amino acids. Germline-derived CDR1 and CDR2 are SGHRS and YFSETQ. The entire variable domain, with the rest obtained from reference TRBV5-1 and TRBJ2-7, is as follows: KAGVTQTPRYLIKTRGQQVTLSCSPISGHRSVSWYQQTPGQGLQFLFEYFSETQRNKGNFPGRFSGRQFSNSRSEMNVSTLELGDSALYLCASSSNGGMREQYFGPGTRLTVT.

The chain is built from TRBV2 and TRBJ2-1; 7 bases align to TRBD1. V dropped 6 bases and J dropped 3; count of bases not matched to a gene: 8. Per germline, CDR1 SNHLY and CDR2 FYNNEI. This CDR3 has 15 amino acids. CDR3 coding DNA: TGTGCCAGCAGGGCCGACAGGGCCATCTACAATGAGCAGTTCTTC. Amino acids: CASRADRAIYNEQFF.

The J gene is TRBJ2-3, the V gene TRBV9, with 7 positions matching TRBD2. The length of the CDR3 is 13 residues. In germline, CDR1 is SGDLS, CDR2 YYNGEE. Trimming at V came to 1 base and at J to 6 bases, leaving 2 bases not matched to a gene. The CDR3 here is CASSVRGDDTQYF. CDR3 nucleotide sequence: TGTGCCAGCAGCGTACGGGGGGACGATACGCAGTATTTT.